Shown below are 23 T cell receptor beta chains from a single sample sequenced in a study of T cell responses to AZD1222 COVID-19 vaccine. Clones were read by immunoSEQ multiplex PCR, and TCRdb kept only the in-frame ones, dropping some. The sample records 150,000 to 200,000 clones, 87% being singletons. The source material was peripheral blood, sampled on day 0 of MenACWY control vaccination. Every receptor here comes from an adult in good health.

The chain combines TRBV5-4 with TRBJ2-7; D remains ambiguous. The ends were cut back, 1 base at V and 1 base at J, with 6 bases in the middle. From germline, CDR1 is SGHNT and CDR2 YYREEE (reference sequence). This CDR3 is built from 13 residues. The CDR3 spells CASSLSQSYEQYF. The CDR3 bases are TGTGCCAGCAGCTTGAGCCAGTCCTACGAGCAGTACTTC. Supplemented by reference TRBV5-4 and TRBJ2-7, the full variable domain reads ETGVTQSPTHLIKTRGQQVTLRCSSQSGHNTVSWYQQALGQGPQFIFQYYREEENGRGNFPPRFSGLQFPNYSSELNVNALELDDSALYLCASSLSQSYEQYFGPGTRLTVT.

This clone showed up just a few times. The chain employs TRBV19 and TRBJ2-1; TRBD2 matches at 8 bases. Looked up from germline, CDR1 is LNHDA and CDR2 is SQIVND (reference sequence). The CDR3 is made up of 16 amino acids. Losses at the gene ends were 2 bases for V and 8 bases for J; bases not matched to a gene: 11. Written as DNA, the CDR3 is TGTGCCAGTAGTATATCCGGGACTAGGGTAGTCCATGAGCAGTTCTTC. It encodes CASSISGTRVVHEQFF.

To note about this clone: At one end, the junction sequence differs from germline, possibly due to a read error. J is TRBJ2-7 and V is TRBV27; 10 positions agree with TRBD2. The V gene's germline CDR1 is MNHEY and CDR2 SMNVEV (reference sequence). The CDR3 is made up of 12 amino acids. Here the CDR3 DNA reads TGTGCCAGCAGTTTTCTAGCGGGGGACCCACTCTTC. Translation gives CASSFLAGDPLF.

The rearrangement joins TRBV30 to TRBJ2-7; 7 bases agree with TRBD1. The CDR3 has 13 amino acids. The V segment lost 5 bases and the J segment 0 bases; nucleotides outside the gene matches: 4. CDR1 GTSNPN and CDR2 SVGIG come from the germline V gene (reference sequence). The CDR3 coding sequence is TGTGCCTGGGGGTCAGGGGGCTCCTACGAGCAGTACTTC. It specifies CAWGSGGSYEQYF.

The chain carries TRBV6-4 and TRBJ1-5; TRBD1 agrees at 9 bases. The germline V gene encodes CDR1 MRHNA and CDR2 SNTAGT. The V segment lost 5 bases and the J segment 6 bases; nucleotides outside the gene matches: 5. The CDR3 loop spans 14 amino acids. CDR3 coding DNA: TGTGCCAGCAGTCCACAGGGGGCAGGTCAGCCCCAGCATTTT. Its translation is CASSPQGAGQPQHF.

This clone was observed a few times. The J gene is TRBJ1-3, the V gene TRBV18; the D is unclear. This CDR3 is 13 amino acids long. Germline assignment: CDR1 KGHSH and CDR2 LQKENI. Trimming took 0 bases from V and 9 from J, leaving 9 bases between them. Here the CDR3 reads CASSPPAGPTIYF. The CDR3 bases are TGTGCCAGCTCACCACCTGCCGGGCCCACCATATATTTT.

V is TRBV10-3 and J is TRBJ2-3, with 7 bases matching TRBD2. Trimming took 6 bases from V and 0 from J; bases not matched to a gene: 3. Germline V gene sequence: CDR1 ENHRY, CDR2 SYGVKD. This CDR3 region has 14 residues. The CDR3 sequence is CAISPGGSTDTQYF. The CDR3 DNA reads TGTGCCATCAGCCCGGGGGGAAGCACAGATACGCAGTATTTT.

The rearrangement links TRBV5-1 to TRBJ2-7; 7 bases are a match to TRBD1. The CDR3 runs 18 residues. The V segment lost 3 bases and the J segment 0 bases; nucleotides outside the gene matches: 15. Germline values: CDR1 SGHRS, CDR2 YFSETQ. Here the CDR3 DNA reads TGCGCCAGCAGCTCCCTCCCTCCCGGACAGGCCGTCTCCTACGAGCAGTACTTC. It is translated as CASSSLPPGQAVSYEQYF.

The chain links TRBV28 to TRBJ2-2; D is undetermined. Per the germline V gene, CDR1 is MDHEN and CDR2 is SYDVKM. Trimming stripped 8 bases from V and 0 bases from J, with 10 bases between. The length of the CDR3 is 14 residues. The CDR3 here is CASWGYTNTGELFF. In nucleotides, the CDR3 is TGTGCCAGCTGGGGATACACGAACACCGGGGAGCTGTTTTTT.

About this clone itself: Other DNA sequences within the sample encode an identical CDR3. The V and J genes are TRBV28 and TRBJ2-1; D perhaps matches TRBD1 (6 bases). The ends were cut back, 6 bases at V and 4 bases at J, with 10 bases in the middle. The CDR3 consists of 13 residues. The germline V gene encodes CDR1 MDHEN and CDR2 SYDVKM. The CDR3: CASSLTGYNEQFF. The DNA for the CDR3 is TGTGCCAGCAGCCTAACAGGGTACAATGAGCAGTTCTTC. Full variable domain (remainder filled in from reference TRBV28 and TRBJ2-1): DVKVTQSSRYLVKRTGEKVFLECVQDMDHENMFWYRQDPGLGLRLIYFSYDVKMKEKGDIPEGYSVSREKKERFSLILESASTNQTSMYLCASSLTGYNEQFFGPGTRLTVL.

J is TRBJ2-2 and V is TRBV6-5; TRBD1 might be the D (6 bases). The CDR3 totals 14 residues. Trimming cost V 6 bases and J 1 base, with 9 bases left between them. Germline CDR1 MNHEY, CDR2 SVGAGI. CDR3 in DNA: TGTGCCAGCAGGACAGGACAGAACACCGGGGAGCTGTTTTTT. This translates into CASRTGQNTGELFF.

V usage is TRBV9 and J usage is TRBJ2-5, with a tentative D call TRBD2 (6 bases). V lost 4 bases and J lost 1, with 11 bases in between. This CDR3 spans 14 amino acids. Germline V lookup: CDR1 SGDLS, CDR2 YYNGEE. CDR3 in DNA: TGTGCCAGCAGCCCCACACTAGCCCAAGAGACCCAGTACTTC. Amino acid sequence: CASSPTLAQETQYF.

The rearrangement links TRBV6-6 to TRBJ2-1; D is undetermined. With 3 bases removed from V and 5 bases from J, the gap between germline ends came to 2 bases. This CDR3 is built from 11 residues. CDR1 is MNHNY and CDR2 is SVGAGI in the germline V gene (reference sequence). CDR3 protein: CASSYNNEQFF. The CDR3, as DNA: TGTGCCAGCAGTTATAACAATGAGCAGTTCTTC.

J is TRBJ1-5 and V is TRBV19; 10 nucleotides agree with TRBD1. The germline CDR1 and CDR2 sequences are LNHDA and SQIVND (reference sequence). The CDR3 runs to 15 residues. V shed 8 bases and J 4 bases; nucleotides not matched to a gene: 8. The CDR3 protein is CASGPADRGNQPQHF. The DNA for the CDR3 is TGTGCCAGTGGACCCGCGGACAGGGGGAATCAGCCCCAGCATTTT.

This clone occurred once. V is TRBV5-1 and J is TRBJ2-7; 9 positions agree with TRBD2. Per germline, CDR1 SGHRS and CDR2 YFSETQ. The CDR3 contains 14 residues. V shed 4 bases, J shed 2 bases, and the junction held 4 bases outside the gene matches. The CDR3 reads CASSQTSGTYEQYF. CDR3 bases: TGCGCCAGCAGCCAGACTAGCGGAACCTACGAGCAGTACTTC.

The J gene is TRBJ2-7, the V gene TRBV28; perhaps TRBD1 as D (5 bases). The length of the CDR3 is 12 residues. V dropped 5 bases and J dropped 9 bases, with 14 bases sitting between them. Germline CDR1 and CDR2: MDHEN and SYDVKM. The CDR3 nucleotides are TGTGCCAGCAGTCTCCAATGGACAAGGCAGTACTTC. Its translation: CASSLQWTRQYF.

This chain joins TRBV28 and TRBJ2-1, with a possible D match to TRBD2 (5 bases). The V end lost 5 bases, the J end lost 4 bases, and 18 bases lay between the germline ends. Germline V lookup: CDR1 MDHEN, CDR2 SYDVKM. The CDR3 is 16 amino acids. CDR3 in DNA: TGTGCCAGCAGTACTCCTGAGATAGCGACATACAATGAGCAGTTCTTC. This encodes CASSTPEIATYNEQFF.

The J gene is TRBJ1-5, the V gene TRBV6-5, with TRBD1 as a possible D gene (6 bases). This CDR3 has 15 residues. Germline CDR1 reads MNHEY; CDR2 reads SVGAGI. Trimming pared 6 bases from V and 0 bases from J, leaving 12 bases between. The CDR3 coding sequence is TGTGCCAGCAGCCTCCGGACAGATAGCAATCAGCCCCAGCATTTT. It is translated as CASSLRTDSNQPQHF.

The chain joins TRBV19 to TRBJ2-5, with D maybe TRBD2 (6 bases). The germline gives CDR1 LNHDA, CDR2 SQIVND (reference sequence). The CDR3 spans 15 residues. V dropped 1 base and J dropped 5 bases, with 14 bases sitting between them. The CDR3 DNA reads TGTGCCAGTAGTATAGTGGGCAGCGGAGGGGAGACCCAGTACTTC. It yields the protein CASSIVGSGGETQYF.

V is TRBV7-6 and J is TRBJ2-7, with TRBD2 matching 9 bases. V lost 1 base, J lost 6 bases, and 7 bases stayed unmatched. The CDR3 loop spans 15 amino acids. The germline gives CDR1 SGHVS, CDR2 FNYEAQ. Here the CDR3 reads CASSLEAGGPSEQYF. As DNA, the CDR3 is TGTGCCAGCAGCTTAGAAGCGGGAGGACCGAGCGAGCAGTACTTC.

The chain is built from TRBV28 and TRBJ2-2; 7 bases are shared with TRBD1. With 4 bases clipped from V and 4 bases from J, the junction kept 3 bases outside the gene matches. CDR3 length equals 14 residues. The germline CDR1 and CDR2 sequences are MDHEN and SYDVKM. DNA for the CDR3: TGTGCCAGCAGTTACTCAGGGGGCACCGGGGAGCTGTTTTTT. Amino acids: CASSYSGGTGELFF. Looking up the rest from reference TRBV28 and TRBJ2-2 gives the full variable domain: DVKVTQSSRYLVKRTGEKVFLECVQDMDHENMFWYRQDPGLGLRLIYFSYDVKMKEKGDIPEGYSVSREKKERFSLILESASTNQTSMYLCASSYSGGTGELFFGEGSRLTVL.

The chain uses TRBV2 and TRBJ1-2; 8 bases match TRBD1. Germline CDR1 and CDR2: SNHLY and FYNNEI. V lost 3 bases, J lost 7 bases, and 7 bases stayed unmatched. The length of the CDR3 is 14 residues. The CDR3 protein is CASSDVQGAVGYTF. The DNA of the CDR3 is TGTGCCAGCAGTGACGTTCAGGGGGCGGTTGGCTACACCTTC.

The CDR3 loop reads CASSIGGAGGSTDTQYF. DNA for the CDR3: TGTGCCAGCAGTATCGGCGGAGCGGGAGGAAGCACAGATACGCAGTATTTT. The chain couples TRBV28 to TRBJ2-3, with TRBD2 identical over 9 bases. The V and J ends lost 5 bases and 0 bases, in that order; junction bases with no gene match: 9. Germline loops: CDR1 MDHEN, CDR2 SYDVKM. The CDR3 spans 17 residues. The full variable domain, its missing parts supplied by reference TRBV28 and TRBJ2-3, is DVKVTQSSRYLVKRTGEKVFLECVQDMDHENMFWYRQDPGLGLRLIYFSYDVKMKEKGDIPEGYSVSREKKERFSLILESASTNQTSMYLCASSIGGAGGSTDTQYFGPGTRLTVL.